These 11 T cell receptor beta chains originate from one sample sequenced in a study of blood T cell repertoires in COVID-19. Repertoires were generated with immunoSEQ multiplex PCR, while TCRdb's copy carries only in-frame clones and drops some. The sample contains around 190,000 clones, roughly 76% of which appear only once. The sample consisted of peripheral blood. The receptors shown here come from a woman in her 40s with COVID-19, enrolled during active disease.

V and J are TRBV3-1 (or the pseudogene TRBV3-2) and TRBJ2-3; no reliable D call. V dropped 3 bases and J dropped 5 bases, with 9 bases sitting between them. The CDR3 spans 13 residues. Germline CDR1 is LGHDT and CDR2 is YNNKEL (reference sequence). CDR3 DNA sequence: TGTGCCAGCAGCCATAGCCCCGGAGATACGCAGTATTTT. Its translation is CASSHSPGDTQYF.

This clone occurred a few times. This chain uses TRBV7-3 with TRBJ2-3; perhaps TRBD2 as D (7 bases). The CDR3 contains 15 residues. V was cut by 1 base and J by 1 base, with 9 bases left in between. Germline V gene sequence: CDR1 SGHTA, CDR2 FQGTGA. Here the CDR3 reads CASSLRGGGTDTQYF. DNA of the CDR3: TGTGCCAGCAGCTTAAGGGGGGGCGGCACAGATACGCAGTATTTT.

The rearrangement uses TRBV5-4 and TRBJ2-2, with D perhaps TRBD1 (5 bases). The CDR3 is 15 amino acids. Trimming removed 1 base from V and 5 bases from J, with 12 bases in between. In germline, CDR1 is SGHNT, CDR2 YYREEE (reference sequence). CDR3: CASSLTNQGTGELFF. CDR3 in DNA: TGTGCCAGCAGCTTGACCAATCAGGGAACCGGGGAGCTGTTTTTT.

Worth noting for this clone: An end of the junction differs from the germline gene, which may be a read error. The chain is built from TRBV19 and TRBJ1-5; tentative D call: TRBD1 (6 bases). CDR3 length: 14 residues. Per germline, CDR1 LNHDA and CDR2 SQIVND (reference sequence). The CDR3 DNA reads as TGTGCCAGTAGGATAGGACAGATTAATCAGCCCCAGCATTTT. Amino acid sequence: CASRIGQINQPQHF.

This clone was seen at least ten times. This rearrangement joins TRBV5-5 to TRBJ1-2; 7 bases agree with TRBD1. The CDR3 runs to 14 residues. Trimming took 4 bases from V and 3 from J; bases not matched to a gene: 6. CDR1 and CDR2 from the germline V gene are SGHKS and YYEKEE (reference sequence). CDR3 residues: CASSPRDSHYGYTF. The CDR3 DNA reads TGTGCCAGCAGCCCCCGGGACAGCCACTATGGCTACACCTTC.

The V and J genes are TRBV9 and TRBJ2-3; D not resolved. CDR1 and CDR2 (germline): SGDLS, YYNGEE. This CDR3 comprises 11 residues. The germline V and J ends were trimmed by 4 bases and 4 bases, with 4 bases remaining between them. As DNA, the CDR3 is TGTGCCAGCAGCTCGTCAGATACGCAGTATTTT. Amino acids: CASSSSDTQYF. The variable domain in full, completed from reference TRBV9 and TRBJ2-3, reads DSGVTQTPKHLITATGQRVTLRCSPRSGDLSVYWYQQSLDQGLQFLIQYYNGEERAKGNILERFSAQQFPDLHSELNLSSLELGDSALYFCASSSSDTQYFGPGTRLTVL.

In nucleotides, the CDR3 is TGCGCCAGCAGTCGGGGATCGAACACCGGGGAGCTGTTTTTT. Translating it yields CASSRGSNTGELFF. The chain joins TRBV5-1 to TRBJ2-2; tentative D call: TRBD2 (5 bases). Germline assignment: CDR1 SGHRS and CDR2 YFSETQ. The CDR3 consists of 14 residues. Trimming took off 5 bases at V and 0 bases at J, with 8 bases between the two ends.

The CDR3 nucleotides read TGTGCCAGCAGCCCCACCAAACTAGCGGGACTCTACAATGAGCAGTTCTTC. Encoded protein: CASSPTKLAGLYNEQFF. The chain uses TRBV7-6 and TRBJ2-1, with 10 nucleotides matching TRBD2. Trimming at V came to 5 bases and at J to 3 bases, leaving 10 bases not matched to a gene. There are 17 residues in the CDR3. Germline assignment: CDR1 SGHVS and CDR2 FNYEAQ.

This clone appeared a few times. The J gene is TRBJ2-2, the V gene TRBV5-4, with TRBD1 matching 7 bases. Trimming cost V 2 bases and J 6 bases; bases outside gene matches: 4. This CDR3 contains 14 residues. Germline lookup yields CDR1 SGHNT and CDR2 YYREEE (reference sequence). The CDR3 region has the DNA TGTGCCAGCAGCTTAGGCAGGGGGTCCGGGGAGCTGTTTTTT. This encodes CASSLGRGSGELFF. Looking up the rest from reference TRBV5-4 and TRBJ2-2 gives the full variable domain: ETGVTQSPTHLIKTRGQQVTLRCSSQSGHNTVSWYQQALGQGPQFIFQYYREEENGRGNFPPRFSGLQFPNYSSELNVNALELDDSALYLCASSLGRGSGELFFGEGSRLTVL.

The V and J genes are TRBV19 and TRBJ1-2, with a tentative D call TRBD1 (5 bases). CDR3 length: 16 amino acids. The ends were cut back, 5 bases at V and 2 bases at J, with 18 bases in the middle. CDR1 and CDR2 from the germline V gene are LNHDA and SQIVND (reference sequence). The DNA for the CDR3 is TGTGCCAGTAGTCCAGGGTTTAGAACTCCCAACTATGGCTACACCTTC. Its protein product is CASSPGFRTPNYGYTF.

This clone came up once. This chain joins TRBV15 and TRBJ1-1; no clear D. This CDR3 is 14 amino acids long. V lost 2 bases to trimming and J lost 7 bases, with 14 bases between them. CDR1 is LNHNV and CDR2 is YYDKDF in the germline V gene (reference sequence). The CDR3 sequence is CATSRTLAANEAFF. The CDR3 DNA sequence: TGTGCCACCAGCAGAACGCTGGCCGCAAATGAAGCTTTCTTT.